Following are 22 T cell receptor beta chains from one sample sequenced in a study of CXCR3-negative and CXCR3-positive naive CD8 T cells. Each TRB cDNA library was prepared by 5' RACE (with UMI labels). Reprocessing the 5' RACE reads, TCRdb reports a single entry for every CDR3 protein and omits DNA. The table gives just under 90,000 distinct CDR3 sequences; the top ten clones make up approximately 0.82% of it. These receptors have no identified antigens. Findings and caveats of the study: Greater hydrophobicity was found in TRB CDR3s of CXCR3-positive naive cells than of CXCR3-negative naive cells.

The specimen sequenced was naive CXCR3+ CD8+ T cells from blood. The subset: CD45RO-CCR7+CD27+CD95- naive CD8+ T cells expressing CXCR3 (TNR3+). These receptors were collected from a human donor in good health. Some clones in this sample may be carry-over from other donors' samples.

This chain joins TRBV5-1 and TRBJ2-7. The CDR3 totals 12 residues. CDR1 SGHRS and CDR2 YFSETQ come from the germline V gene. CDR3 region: CASSWDVGEQYF.

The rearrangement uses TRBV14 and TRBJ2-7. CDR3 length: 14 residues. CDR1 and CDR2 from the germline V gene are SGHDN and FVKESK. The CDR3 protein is CASSQTTDSYEQYF.

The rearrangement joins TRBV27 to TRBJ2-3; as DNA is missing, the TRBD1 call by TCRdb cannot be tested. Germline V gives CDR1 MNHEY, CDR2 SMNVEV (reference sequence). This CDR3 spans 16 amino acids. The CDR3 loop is CASSPPPWPRTDTQYF.

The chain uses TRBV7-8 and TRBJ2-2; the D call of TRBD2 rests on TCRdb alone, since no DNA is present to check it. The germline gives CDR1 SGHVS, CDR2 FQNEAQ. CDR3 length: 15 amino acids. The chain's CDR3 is CASSATSGDTGELFF.

The CDR3 loop is CASSPRNPEAFF. V and J are TRBV6-6 and TRBJ1-1. Germline assignment: CDR1 MNHNY and CDR2 SVGAGI (reference sequence). The CDR3 has 12 amino acids.

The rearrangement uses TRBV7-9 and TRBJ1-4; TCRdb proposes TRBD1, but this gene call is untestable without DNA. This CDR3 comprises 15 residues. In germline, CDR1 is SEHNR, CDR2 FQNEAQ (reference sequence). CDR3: CASSTRQGLEEKLFF.

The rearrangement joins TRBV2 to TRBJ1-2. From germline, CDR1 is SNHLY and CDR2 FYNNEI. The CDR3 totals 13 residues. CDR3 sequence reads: CASSEASYKGYTF. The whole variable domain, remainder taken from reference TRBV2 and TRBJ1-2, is EPEVTQTPSHQVTQMGQEVILRCVPISNHLYFYWYRQILGQKVEFLVSFYNNEISEKSEIFDDQFSVERPDGSNFTLKIRSTKLEDSAMYFCASSEASYKGYTFGSGTRLTVV.

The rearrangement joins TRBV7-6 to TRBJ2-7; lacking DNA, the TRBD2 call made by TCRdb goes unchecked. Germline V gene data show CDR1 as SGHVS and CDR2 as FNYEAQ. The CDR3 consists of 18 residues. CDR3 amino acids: CASSLYRGGPLRPYEQYF.

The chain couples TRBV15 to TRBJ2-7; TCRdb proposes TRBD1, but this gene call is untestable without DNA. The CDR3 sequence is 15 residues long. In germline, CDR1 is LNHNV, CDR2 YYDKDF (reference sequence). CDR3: CATSREKGWSYEQYF.

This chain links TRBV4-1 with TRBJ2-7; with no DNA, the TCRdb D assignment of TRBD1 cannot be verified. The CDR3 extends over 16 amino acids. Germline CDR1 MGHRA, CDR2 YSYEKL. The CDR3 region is CASSQDAPGGAGEQYF.

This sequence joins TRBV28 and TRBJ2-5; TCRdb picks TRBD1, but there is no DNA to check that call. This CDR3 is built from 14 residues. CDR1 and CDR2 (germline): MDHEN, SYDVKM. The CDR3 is CASSLLDSEETQYF.

CDR3: CASSSGQYEQYF. This rearrangement joins TRBV7-9 to TRBJ2-7; the TRBD1 assignment by TCRdb is unverifiable without DNA. This CDR3 has 12 amino acids. The germline V gene encodes CDR1 SEHNR and CDR2 FQNEAQ (reference sequence).

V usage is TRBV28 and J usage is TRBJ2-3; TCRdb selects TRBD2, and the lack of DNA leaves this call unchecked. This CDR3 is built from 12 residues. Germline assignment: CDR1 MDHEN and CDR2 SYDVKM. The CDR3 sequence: CATSSGTDTQYF.

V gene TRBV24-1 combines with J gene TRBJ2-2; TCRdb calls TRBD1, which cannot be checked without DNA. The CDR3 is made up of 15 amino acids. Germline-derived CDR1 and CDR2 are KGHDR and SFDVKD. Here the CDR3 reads CATSDGQGETGELFF.

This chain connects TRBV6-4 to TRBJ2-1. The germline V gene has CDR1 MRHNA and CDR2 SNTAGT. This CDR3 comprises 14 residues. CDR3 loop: CASSEDSLDNEQFF.

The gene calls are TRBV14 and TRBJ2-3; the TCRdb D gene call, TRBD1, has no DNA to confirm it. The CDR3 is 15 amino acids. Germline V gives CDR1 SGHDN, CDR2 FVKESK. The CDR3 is CASSHRGVVTDTQYF.

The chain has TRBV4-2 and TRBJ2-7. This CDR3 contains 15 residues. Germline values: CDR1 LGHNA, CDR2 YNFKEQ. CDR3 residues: CASSQDPGTPYEQYF.

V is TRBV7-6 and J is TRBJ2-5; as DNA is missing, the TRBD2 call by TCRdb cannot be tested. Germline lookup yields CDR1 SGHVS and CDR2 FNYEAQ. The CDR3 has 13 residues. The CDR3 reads CASSPPMWETQYF.

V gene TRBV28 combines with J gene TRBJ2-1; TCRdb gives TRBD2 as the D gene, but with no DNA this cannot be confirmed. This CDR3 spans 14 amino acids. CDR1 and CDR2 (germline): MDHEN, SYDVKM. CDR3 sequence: CASSFTSGRNEQFF.

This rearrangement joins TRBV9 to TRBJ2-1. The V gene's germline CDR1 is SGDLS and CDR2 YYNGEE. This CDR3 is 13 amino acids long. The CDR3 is CASSVATLHEQFF.

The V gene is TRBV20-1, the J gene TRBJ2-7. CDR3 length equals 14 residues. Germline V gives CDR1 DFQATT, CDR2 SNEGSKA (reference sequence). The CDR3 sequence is CSAGLAEDSYEQYF.

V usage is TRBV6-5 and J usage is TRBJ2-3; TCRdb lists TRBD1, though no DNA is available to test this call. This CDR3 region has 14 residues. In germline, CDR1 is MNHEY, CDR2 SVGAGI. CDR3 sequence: CASSYGDGTDTQYF.